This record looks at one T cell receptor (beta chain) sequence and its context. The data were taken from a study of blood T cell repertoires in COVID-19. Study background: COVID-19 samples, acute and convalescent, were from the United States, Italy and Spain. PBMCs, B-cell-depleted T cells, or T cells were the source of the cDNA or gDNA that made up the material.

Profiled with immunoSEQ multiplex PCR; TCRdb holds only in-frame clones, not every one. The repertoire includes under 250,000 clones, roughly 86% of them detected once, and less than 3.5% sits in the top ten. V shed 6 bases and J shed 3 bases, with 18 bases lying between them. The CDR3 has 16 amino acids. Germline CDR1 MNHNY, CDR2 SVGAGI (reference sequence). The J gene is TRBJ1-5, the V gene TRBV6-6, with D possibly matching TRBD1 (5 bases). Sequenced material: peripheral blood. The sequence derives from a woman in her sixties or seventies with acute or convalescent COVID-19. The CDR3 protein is CASRQEGSGINQPQHF. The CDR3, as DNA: TGTGCCAGCAGACAGGAGGGCAGCGGGATCAATCAGCCCCAGCATTTT.